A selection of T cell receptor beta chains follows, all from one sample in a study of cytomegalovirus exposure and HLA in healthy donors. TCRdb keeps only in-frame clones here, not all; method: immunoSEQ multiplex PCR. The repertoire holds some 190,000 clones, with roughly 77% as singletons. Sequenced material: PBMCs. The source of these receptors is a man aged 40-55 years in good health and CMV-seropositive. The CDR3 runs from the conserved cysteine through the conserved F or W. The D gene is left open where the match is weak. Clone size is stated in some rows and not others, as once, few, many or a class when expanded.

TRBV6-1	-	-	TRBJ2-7	TGTGCCAGCAGTGACAGGGACAACTCCTACGAGCAGTACTTC	CASSDRDNSYEQYF
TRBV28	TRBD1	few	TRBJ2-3	TGTGCCAGCAGTTTTGGACAGGGTCAAGATACGCAGTATTTT	CASSFGQGQDTQYF
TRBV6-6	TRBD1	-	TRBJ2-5	TGTGCCAGCAGTTATCGGACAGGGTGGGAGACCCAGTACTTC	CASSYRTGWETQYF
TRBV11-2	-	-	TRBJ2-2	TGTGCCAGCAGCGCAGTAAACACCGGGGAGCTGTTTTTT	CASSAVNTGELFF
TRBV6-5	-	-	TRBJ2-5	TGTGCCAGCAGTTACCTACTAGGAGAGACCCAGTACTTC	CASSYLLGETQYF
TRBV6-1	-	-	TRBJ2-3	TGTGCCAGCACCGGAGGGGCGGCGGGGTCGGATACGCAGTATTTT	CASTGGAAGSDTQYF
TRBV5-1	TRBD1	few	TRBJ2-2	TGCGCCAGCAGGCAGGGGACAGGCAACACCGGGGAGCTGTTTTTT	CASRQGTGNTGELFF
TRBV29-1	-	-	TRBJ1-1	TGCAGCGTTGCGGGGGACTGGGGCGGAGCTTTCTTT	CSVAGDWGGAFF
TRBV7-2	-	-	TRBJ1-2	TGTGCCAGCAGCTTTATACGCACACCCGACTATGGCTACACCTTC	CASSFIRTPDYGYTF
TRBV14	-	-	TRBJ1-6	TGTGCCAGCAGCGGGCCGGGAGGGGGGAATTCACCCCTCCACTTT	CASSGPGGGNSPLHF
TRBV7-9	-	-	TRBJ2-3	TGTGCCAGCAGCTTCCCGTCCGGCCAGACTAGCACAGATACGCAGTATTTT	CASSFPSGQTSTDTQYF
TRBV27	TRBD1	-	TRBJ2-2	TGTGCCAGCAGTTTCACAGGGGATACCGGGGAGCTGTTTTTT	CASSFTGDTGELFF
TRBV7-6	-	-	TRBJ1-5	TGTGCCAGCAGCTCCCTGGGGAGAGTCCGGCGGCAATATAGCAATCAGCCCCAGCATTTT	CASSSLGRVRRQYSNQPQHF
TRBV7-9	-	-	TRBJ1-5	TGTGCCAGCAGCTCCCCTGATAGGGGTCAGCCCCAGCATTTT	CASSSPDRGQPQHF
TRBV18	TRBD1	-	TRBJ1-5	TGTGCCAGCTCACCACCGGGACAGGCTTATAGCAATCAGCCCCAGCATTTT	CASSPPGQAYSNQPQHF
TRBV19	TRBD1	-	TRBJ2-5	TGTGCCAGTAGTATTGGATGGGCAGGGGGATATGGAGAGACCCAGTACTTC	CASSIGWAGGYGETQYF
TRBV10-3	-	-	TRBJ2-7	TGTGCCATCAGTGACACAACAGGGTACGAGCAGTACTTC	CAISDTTGYEQYF
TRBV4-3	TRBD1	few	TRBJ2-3	TGCGCCAGCAGCCGGACAGGGGGCGGTGGAGATACGCAGTATTTT	CASSRTGGGGDTQYF
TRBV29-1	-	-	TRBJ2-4	TGCAGCGTTGCTGCGGGTGCCAAAAACATTCAGTACTTC	CSVAAGAKNIQYF
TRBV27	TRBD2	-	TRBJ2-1	TGTGCCAGCAGCCACACGGGACTAGCGGGGGGGCGGAGCTCCTACAATGAGCAGTTCTTC	CASSHTGLAGGRSSYNEQFF
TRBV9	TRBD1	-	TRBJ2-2	TGTGCCAGCAGCGGCCTCCTGCGGGACAGGGTAGTGATCGGGGAGCTGTTTTTT	CASSGLLRDRVVIGELFF
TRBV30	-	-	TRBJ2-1	TGTGCCTGGAGTCTTGGGGCTTTTGAGCAGTTCTTC	CAWSLGAFEQFF
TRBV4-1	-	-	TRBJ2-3	TGCGCCAGCAGCCAAGAGGCGATAGCGAGGACAGATACGCAGTATTTT	CASSQEAIARTDTQYF
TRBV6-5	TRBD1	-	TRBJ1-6	TGTGCCAGCAAGACGACAGGGGGATCACCCCTCCACTTT	CASKTTGGSPLHF
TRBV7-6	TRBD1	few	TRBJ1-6	TGTGCCAGCAGCCCCTCGGGGACAGGGGGCAATTCACCCCTCCACTTT	CASSPSGTGGNSPLHF
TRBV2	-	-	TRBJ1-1	TGTGCCAGCAGTGAGGACGGAGGGTGGACTGAAGCTTTCTTT	CASSEDGGWTEAFF
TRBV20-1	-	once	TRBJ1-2	TGCAGTGCAAGGACAGTTTATGGCTACACCTTC	CSARTVYGYTF
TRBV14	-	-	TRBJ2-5	TGTGCCAGCAGCCAAGACAGGGGATTGGAGACCCAGTACTTC	CASSQDRGLETQYF
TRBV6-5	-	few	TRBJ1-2	TGTGCCAGCAGTTACGGGCGGGGAGTTAGTGGCTACACCTTC	CASSYGRGVSGYTF
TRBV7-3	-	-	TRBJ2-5	TGTGCCAGCGAGGCGGGAATGTACCAAGAGACCCAGTACTTC	CASEAGMYQETQYF
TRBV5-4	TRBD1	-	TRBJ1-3	TGTGCCAGCAGCCAAGAATTGGGACAGTACTCTGGAAACACCATATATTTT	CASSQELGQYSGNTIYF
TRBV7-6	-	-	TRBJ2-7	TGTGCCAGCAGCTTAGGGCACGGGGTGAAGCGGATGGGTGAGCAGTACTTC	CASSLGHGVKRMGEQYF
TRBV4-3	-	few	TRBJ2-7	TGCGCCAGCAGCCAAGCGCTGGGGCCAAGCTCCTACGAGCAGTACTTC	CASSQALGPSSYEQYF
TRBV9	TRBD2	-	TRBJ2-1	TGTGCCAGCAGCACAACGGGAGGCGGGGGAAATGAGCAGTTCTTC	CASSTTGGGGNEQFF
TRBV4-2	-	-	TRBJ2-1	TGTGCCAGCAGCCAAATAGAATCGGGGGAGCAGTTCTTC	CASSQIESGEQFF
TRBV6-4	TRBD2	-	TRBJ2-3	TGTGCCAGCAGCCAAAGCGGGGGTGGGGATACGCAGTATTTT	CASSQSGGGDTQYF
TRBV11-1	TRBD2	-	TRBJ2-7	TGTGCCAGCAGCTTAGGGACTAGCGACTCCTACGAGCAGTACTTC	CASSLGTSDSYEQYF
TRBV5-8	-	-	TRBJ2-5	TGTGCCAGCAGCTTGCTCGCGGGAATACAAGAGACCCAGTACTTC	CASSLLAGIQETQYF
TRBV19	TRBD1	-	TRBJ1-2	TGTGCCAGTAGTATAGGGGGACAGGGGATCTATGGCTACACCTTC	CASSIGGQGIYGYTF
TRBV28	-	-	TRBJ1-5	TGTGCCAGCAGTTTTGGAGCTCAGCCCCAGCATTTT	CASSFGAQPQHF
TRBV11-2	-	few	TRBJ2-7	TGTGCCAGCAGCTTAGAGGGCATCAGCTCCTACGAGCAGTACTTC	CASSLEGISSYEQYF
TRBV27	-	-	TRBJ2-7	TGTGCCAGCAGTTTTTGGGGAAAACTAGGCGAGCAGTACTTC	CASSFWGKLGEQYF
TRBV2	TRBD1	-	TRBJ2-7	TGTGCCAGCCGACAGGGGGCCTTGTCAGAGCAGTACTTC	CASRQGALSEQYF
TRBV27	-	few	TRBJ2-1	TGTGCCAGCAGTTTACGCGGATCCTGGCAGGGGGGCTACAATGAGCAGTTCTTC	CASSLRGSWQGGYNEQFF
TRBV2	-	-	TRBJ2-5	TGTGCCAGCAGCCCCGGGACTCGGGGCCCAGAGACCCAGTACTTC	CASSPGTRGPETQYF
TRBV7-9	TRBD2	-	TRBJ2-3	TGTGCCAGCAGCTTAGTTAGCGGGGGGACTATCACAGATACGCAGTATTTT	CASSLVSGGTITDTQYF
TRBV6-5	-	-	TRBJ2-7	TGTGCCAGCAGTTACGCCCTCGCGGGGGCGCGGTACGAGCAGTACTTC	CASSYALAGARYEQYF
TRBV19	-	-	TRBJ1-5	TGTGCCAGTAGTATAGACCCCCGGGTTAGCAATCAGCCCCAGCATTTT	CASSIDPRVSNQPQHF
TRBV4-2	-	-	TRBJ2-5	TGTGCCAGCAGCCAAGGGGGGCCACCTGTGGAGACCCAGTACTTC	CASSQGGPPVETQYF
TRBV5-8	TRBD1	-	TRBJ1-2	TGTGCCAGCAGCTCGGACAGGTTACCCTATGGCTACACCTTC	CASSSDRLPYGYTF
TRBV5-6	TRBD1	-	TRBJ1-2	TGTGCCAGCAGCCTGGGACAGCGCCTCAACTATGGCTACACCTTC	CASSLGQRLNYGYTF
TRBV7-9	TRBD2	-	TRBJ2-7	TGTGCCAGCAGCTTCTCGGGGGGTTACGAGCAGTACTTC	CASSFSGGYEQYF
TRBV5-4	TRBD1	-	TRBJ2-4	TGTGCCAGCAGCTTGGGGACAGGGGCTGCCAAAAACATTCAGTACTTC	CASSLGTGAAKNIQYF
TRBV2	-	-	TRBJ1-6	TGTGCCAGCAGTGATTTTGAGGGTTCACCCCTCCACTTT	CASSDFEGSPLHF
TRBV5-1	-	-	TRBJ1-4	TGCGCCAGCAGCTTGTATGGTTCGACGGCGGGGAATAATGAAAAACTGTTTTTT	CASSLYGSTAGNNEKLFF
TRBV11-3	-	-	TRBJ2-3	TGTGCCAGCAGCCCTGGGGCCCGCACAGATACGCAGTATTTT	CASSPGARTDTQYF
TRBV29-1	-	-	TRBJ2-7	TGCAGCGTCGCAAACAGGGTTTCTCCCTCCTACGAGCAGTACTTC	CSVANRVSPSYEQYF